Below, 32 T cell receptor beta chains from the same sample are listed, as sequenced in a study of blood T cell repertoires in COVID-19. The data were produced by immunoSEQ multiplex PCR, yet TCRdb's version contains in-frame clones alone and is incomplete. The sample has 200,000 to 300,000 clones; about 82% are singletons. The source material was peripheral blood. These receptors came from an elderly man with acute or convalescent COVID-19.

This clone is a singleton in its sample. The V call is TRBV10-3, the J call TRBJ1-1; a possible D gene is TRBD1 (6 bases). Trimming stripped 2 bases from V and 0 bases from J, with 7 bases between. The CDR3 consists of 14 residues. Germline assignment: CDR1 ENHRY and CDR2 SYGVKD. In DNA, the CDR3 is TGTGCCATCAGTGAGGGACAGCTGAACACTGAAGCTTTCTTT. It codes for CAISEGQLNTEAFF.

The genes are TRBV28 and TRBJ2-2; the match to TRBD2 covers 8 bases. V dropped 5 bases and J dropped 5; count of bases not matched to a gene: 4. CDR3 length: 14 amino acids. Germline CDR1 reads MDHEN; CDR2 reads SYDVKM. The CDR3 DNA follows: TGTGCCAGCAGTGAGTTAGCGGGAACCGGGGAGCTGTTTTTT. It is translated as CASSELAGTGELFF.

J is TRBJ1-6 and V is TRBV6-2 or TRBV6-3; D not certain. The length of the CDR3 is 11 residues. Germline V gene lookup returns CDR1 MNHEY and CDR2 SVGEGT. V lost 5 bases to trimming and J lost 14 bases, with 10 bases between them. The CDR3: CASSTGLSLHF. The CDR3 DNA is TGTGCCAGCAGTACCGGACTCTCCCTCCACTTT.

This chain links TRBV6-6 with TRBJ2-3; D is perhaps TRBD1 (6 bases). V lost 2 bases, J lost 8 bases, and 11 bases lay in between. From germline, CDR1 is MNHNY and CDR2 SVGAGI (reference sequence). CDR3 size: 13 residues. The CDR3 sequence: CASSYSLGGTQYF. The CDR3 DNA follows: TGTGCCAGCAGTTACAGTCTAGGGGGTACGCAGTATTTT.

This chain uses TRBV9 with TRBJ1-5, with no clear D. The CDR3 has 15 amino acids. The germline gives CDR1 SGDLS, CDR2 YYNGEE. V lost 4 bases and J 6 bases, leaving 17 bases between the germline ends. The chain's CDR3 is CASSSSGKTGQPQHF. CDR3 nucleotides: TGTGCCAGCAGCTCATCGGGGAAGACCGGTCAGCCCCAGCATTTT.

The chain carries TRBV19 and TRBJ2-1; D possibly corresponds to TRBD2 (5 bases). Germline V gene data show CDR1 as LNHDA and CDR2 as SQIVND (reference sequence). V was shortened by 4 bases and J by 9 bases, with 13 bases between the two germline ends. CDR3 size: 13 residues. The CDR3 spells CASSRGTSGEQFF. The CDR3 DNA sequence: TGTGCCAGTAGTAGAGGAACCAGCGGTGAGCAGTTCTTC.

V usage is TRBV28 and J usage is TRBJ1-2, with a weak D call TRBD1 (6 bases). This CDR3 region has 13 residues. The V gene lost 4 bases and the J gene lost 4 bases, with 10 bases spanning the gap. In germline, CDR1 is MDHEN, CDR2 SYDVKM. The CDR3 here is CASSWDTGYGYTF. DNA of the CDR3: TGTGCCAGCAGTTGGGACACCGGCTATGGCTACACCTTC.

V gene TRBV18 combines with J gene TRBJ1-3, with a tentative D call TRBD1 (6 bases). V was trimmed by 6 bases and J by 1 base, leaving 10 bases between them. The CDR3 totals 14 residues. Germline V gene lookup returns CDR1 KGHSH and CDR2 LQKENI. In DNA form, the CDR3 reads TGTGCCAGCTCCCCAGACAGGTCTGGAAACACCATATATTTT. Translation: CASSPDRSGNTIYF. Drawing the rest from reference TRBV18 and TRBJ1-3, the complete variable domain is NAGVMQNPRHLVRRRGQEARLRCSPMKGHSHVYWYRQLPEEGLKFMVYLQKENIIDESGMPKERFSAEFPKEGPSILRIQQVVRGDSAAYFCASSPDRSGNTIYFGEGSWLTVV.

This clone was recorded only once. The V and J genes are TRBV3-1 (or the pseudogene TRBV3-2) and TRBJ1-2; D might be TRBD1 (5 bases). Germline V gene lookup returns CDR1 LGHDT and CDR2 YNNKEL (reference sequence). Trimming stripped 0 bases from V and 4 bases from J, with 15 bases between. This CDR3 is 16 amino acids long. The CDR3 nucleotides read TGTGCCAGCAGCCAAGATCGGCGAGACAGTCTCTATGGCTACACCTTC. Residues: CASSQDRRDSLYGYTF.

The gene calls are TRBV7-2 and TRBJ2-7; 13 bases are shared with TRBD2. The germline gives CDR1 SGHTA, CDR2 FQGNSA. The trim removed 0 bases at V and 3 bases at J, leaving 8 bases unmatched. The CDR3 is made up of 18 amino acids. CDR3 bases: TGTGCCAGCAGCTTAGCGATGGGACTAGCGGGGATGGGCTACGAGCAGTACTTC. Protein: CASSLAMGLAGMGYEQYF.

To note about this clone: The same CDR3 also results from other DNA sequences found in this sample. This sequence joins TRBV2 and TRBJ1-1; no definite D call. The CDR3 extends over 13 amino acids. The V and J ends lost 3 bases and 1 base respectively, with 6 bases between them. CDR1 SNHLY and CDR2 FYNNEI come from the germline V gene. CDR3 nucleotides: TGTGCCAGCAGTGAGAGGGCGAACACTGAAGCTTTCTTT. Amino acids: CASSERANTEAFF.

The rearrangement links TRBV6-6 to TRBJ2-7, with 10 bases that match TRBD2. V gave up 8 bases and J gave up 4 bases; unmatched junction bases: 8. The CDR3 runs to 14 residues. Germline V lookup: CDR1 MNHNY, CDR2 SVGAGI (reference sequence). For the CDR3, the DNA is TGTGCCAGCCAGATCGGACTAGCGGCTTACGAGCAGTACTTC. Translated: CASQIGLAAYEQYF.

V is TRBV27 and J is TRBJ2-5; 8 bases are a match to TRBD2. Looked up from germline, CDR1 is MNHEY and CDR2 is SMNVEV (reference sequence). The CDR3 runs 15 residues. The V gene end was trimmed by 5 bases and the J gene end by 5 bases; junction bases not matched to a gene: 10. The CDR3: CASSPGTSQPETQYF. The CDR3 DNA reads TGTGCCAGCAGTCCCGGGACTAGTCAACCGGAGACCCAGTACTTC.

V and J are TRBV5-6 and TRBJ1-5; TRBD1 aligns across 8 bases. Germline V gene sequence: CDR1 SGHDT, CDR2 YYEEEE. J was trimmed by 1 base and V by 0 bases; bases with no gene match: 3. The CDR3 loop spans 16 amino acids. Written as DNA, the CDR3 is TGTGCCAGCAGCTTGGCAGGGGGCCGGAGCAATCAGCCCCAGCATTTT. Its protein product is CASSLAGGRSNQPQHF.

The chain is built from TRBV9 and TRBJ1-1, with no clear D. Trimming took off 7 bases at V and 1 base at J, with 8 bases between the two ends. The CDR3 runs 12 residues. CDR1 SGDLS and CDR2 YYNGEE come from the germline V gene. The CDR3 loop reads CASPRGNTEAFF. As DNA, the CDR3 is TGTGCCAGCCCGCGGGGGAACACTGAAGCTTTCTTT.

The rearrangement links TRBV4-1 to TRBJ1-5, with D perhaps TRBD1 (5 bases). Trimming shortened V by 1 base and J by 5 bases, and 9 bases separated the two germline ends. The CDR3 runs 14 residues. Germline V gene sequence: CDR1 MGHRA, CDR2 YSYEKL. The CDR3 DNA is TGCGCCAGCAGCCAAGTAACAGGAGATCAGCCCCAGCATTTT. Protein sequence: CASSQVTGDQPQHF.

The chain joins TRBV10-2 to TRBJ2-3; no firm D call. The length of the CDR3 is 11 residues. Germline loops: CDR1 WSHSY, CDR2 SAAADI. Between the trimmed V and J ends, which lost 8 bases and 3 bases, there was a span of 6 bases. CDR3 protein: CASSPTDTQYF. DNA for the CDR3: TGCGCCAGCTCCCCTACAGATACGCAGTATTTT.

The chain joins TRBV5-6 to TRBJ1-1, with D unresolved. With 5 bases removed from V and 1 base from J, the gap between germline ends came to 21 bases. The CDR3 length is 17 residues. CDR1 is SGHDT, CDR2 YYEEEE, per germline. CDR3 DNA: TGTGCCAGCAGTTATAAGATCTTCGGAGCTAAGAACACTGAAGCTTTCTTT. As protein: CASSYKIFGAKNTEAFF.

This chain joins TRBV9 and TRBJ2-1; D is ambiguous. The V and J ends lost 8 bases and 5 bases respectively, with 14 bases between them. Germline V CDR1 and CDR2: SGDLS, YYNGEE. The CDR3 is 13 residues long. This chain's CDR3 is CASSGFRNNEQFF. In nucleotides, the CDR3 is TGTGCCAGTTCAGGCTTTAGGAACAATGAGCAGTTCTTC.

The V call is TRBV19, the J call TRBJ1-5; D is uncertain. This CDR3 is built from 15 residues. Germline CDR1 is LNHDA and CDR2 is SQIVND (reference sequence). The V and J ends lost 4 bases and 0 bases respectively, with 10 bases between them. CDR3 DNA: TGTGCCAGTAGTAGGGGAGAACATAGCAATCAGCCCCAGCATTTT. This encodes CASSRGEHSNQPQHF.

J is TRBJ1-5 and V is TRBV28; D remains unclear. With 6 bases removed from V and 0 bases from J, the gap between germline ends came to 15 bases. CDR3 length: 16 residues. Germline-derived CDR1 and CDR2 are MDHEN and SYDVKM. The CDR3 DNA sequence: TGTGCCAGCAGGTCCGAAGGAGATTATAGCAATCAGCCCCAGCATTTT. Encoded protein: CASRSEGDYSNQPQHF.

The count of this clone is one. The CDR3 nucleotides read TGTGCCAGCAGCCAAGAAGGTGGAGATAGCAATCAGCCCCAGCATTTT. Protein sequence: CASSQEGGDSNQPQHF. The V and J genes are TRBV4-2 and TRBJ1-5; D ambiguous. Germline V CDR1 and CDR2: LGHNA, YNFKEQ. The length of the CDR3 is 16 residues. V dropped 0 bases and J dropped 0 bases, with 9 bases sitting between them.

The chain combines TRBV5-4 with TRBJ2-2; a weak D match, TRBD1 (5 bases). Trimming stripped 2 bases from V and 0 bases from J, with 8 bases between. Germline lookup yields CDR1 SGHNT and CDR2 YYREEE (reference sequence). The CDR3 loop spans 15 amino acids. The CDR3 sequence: CASSFQTANTGELFF. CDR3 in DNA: TGTGCCAGCAGCTTCCAGACAGCGAACACCGGGGAGCTGTTTTTT.

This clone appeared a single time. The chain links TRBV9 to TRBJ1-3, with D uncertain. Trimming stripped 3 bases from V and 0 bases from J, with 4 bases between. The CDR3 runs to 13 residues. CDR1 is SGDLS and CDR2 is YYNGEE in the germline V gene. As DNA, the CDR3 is TGTGCCAGCAGCGCCCACTCTGGAAACACCATATATTTT. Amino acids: CASSAHSGNTIYF.

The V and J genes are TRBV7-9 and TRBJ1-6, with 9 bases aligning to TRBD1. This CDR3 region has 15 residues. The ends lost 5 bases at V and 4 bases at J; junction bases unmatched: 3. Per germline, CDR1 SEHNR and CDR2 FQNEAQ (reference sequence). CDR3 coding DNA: TGTGCCAGCAGCCCACAGGGGGCGTATAATTCACCCCTCCACTTT. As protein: CASSPQGAYNSPLHF.

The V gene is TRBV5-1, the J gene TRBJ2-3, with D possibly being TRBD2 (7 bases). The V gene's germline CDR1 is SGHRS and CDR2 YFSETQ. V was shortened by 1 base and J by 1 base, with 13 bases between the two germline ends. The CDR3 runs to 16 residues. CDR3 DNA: TGCGCCAGCAGCTTGACGACGGGGGGCCGCACAGATACGCAGTATTTT. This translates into CASSLTTGGRTDTQYF. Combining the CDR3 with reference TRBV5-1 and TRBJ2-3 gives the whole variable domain KAGVTQTPRYLIKTRGQQVTLSCSPISGHRSVSWYQQTPGQGLQFLFEYFSETQRNKGNFPGRFSGRQFSNSRSEMNVSTLELGDSALYLCASSLTTGGRTDTQYFGPGTRLTVL.

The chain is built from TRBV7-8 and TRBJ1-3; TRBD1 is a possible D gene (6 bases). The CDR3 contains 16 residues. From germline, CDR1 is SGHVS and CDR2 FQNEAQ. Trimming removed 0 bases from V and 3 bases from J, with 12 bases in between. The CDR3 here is CASSLAGSGVGNTIYF. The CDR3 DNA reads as TGTGCCAGCAGCTTAGCAGGGTCAGGGGTTGGAAACACCATATATTTT.

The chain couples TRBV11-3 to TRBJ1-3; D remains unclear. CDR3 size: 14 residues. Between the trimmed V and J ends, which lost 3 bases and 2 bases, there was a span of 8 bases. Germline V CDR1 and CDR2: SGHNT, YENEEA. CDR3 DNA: TGTGCCAGCAGCTTGGGAGGGACTGGAAACACCATATATTTT. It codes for CASSLGGTGNTIYF.

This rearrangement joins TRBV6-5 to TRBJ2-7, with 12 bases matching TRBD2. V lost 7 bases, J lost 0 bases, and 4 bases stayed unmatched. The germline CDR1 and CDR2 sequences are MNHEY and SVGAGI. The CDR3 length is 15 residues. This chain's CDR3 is CASTLTSGSSYEQYF. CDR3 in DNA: TGTGCCAGCACCTTGACTAGCGGGAGCTCCTACGAGCAGTACTTC.

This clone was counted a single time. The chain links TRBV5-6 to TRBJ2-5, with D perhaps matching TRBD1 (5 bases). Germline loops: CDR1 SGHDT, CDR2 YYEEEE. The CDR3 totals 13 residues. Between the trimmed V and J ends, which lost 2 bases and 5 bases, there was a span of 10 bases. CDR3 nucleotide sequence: TGTGCCAGCAGCTTCGGACATCGCGAGACCCAGTACTTC. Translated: CASSFGHRETQYF.

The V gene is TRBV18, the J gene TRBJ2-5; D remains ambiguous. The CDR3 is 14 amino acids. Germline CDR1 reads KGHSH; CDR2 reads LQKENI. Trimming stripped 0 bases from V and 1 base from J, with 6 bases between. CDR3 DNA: TGTGCCAGCTCACCACCAGCCTCCCAAGAGACCCAGTACTTC. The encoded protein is CASSPPASQETQYF.

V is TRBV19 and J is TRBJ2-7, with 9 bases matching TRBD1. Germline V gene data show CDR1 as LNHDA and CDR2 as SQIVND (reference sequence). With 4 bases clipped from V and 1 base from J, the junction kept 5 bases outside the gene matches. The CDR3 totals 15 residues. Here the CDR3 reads CASSTTGTGSYEQYF. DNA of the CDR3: TGTGCCAGTAGTACCACCGGGACAGGGTCCTACGAGCAGTACTTC.